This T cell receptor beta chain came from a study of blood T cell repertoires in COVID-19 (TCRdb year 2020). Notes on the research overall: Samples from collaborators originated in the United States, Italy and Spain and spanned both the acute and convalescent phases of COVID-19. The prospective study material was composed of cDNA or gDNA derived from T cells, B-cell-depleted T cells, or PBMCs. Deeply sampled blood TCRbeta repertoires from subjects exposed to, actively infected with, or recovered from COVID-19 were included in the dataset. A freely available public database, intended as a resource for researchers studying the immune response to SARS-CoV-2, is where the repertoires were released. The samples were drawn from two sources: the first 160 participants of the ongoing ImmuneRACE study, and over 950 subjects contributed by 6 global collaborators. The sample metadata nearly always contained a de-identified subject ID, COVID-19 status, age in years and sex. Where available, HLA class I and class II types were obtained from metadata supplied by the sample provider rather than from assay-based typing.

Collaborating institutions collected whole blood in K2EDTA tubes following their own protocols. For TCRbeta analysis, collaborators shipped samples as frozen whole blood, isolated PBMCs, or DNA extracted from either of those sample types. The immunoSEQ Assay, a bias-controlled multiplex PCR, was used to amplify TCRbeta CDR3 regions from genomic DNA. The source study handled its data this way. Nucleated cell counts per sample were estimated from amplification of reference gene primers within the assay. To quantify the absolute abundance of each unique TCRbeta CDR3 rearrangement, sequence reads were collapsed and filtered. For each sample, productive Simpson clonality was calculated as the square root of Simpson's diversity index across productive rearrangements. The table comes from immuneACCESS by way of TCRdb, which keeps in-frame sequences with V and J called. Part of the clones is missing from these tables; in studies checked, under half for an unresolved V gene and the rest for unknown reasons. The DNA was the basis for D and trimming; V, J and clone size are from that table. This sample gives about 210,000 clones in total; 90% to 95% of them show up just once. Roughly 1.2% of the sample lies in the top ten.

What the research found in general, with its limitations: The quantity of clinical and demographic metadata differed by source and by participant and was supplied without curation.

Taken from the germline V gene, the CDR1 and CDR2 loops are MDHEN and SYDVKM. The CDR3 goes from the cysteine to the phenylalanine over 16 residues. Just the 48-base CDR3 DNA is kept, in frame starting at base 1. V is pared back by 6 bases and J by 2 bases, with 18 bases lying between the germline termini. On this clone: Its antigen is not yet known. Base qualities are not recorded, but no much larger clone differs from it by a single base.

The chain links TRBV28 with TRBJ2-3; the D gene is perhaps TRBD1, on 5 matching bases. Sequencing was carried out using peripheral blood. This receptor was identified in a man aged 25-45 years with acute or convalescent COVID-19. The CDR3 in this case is CASRKDGHLNTDTQYF. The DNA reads TGTGCCAGCAGGAAGGACGGACACCTGAACACAGATACGCAGTATTTT.